A selection of T cell receptor beta chains follows, all from one sample in a study of T cell repertoires in cytomegalovirus infection. In TCRdb, the reads were re-called with MiXCR into one record per CDR3 protein. There are approximately 1,000,000 distinct CDR3 sequences in the sample; roughly 31% occur only once, and 10% to 15% lies in the top ten. Antigens for these TCRs are unknown. This material consisted of cultured CD8+ T cells from PBMCs, taken from culture after CMV antigen stimulation. The receptors come from a human donor in good health (CMV status not recorded). Some clones in this sample may be carry-over from other donors' samples. The CDR3 runs from the conserved cysteine through the conserved F or W. D genes are given only for firm matches. The size field is filled for only some rows; it gives once, few, many or a size class.

>-|TRBD2|TRBV6-1|TRBJ2-1
CASNPSWRGGSGSYNEQFF
TGTGCCAGCAACCCAAGCTGGCGGGGGGGCTCCGGCTCCTACAATGAGCAGTTCTTC
>-|-|TRBV6-6|TRBJ1-2
CASSSESVYGYTF
TGTGCCAGCAGCAGTGAGTCGGTCTATGGCTACACCTTC
>-|-|TRBV2|TRBJ2-3
CASSPQVATDTQYF
TGTGCCAGCAGCCCCCAGGTGGCCACAGATACGCAGTATTTT
>once|-|TRBV29-1|TRBJ1-1
CSVDGGGTEAFF
TGCAGCGTTGACGGGGGTGGCACTGAAGCTTTCTTT
>many|TRBD2|TRBV6-5|TRBJ2-3
CASSYRLAGDLIFDTDTQYF
TGTGCCAGCAGTTACCGGCTAGCGGGGGACCTCATTTTTGACACAGATACGCAGTATTTT
>few|-|TRBV6-5|TRBJ1-2
CASSWAPGNYGYTF
TGTGCCAGCAGCTGGGCTCCGGGGAACTATGGCTACACCTTC
>-|-|TRBV4-1|TRBJ2-2
CACRDTGELFF
TGTGCCTGCAGGGACACCGGGGAGCTGTTTTTT
>few|TRBD1|TRBV5-6|TRBJ1-2
CASSSAVDRANYGYTF
TGTGCCAGCAGCTCCGCGGTGGACAGGGCTAACTATGGCTACACCTTC
>-|-|TRBV7-9|TRBJ1-5
CASSLAWDAAQHF
TGTGCCAGCAGCTTAGCGTGGGACGCAGCCCAGCATTTT
>-|TRBD2|TRBV5-1|TRBJ2-1
CASSLATSGTYNEQFF
TGCGCCAGCAGCTTGGCGACTAGCGGGACCTACAATGAGCAGTTCTTC
>-|-|TRBV19|TRBJ2-3
CASGREDTDTQYF
TGTGCCAGCGGGAGAGAAGACACAGATACGCAGTATTTT
>many|-|TRBV7-2|TRBJ2-1
CASSLVDSFNEQFF
TGTGCCAGCAGCTTAGTCGACAGCTTCAATGAGCAGTTCTTC
>few|-|TRBV7-6|TRBJ2-5
CASSLAGEQETQYF
TGTGCCAGCAGCTTAGCGGGGGAGCAAGAGACCCAGTACTTC
>few|TRBD1|TRBV2|TRBJ1-5
CASGTPDRDRRYQPQHF
TGTGCCAGCGGGACTCCGGACAGGGACAGAAGGTATCAGCCCCAGCATTTT